This TCR beta chain is drawn from a study of T cells in Graves' hyperthyroidism and ophthalmopathy. Study information: Before treatment of any kind, peripheral blood was taken at initial diagnosis.

RNA transcripts yielded amplified TCR beta CDR3 regions. Initially, a first-round RT-PCR of the TCR CDR3 employed the HTBI primer set. TCRdb reprocessed the multiplex PCR reads with MiXCR, giving one entry per CDR3 protein. The top ten clones hold around 29% of a sample with 700,000 to 950,000 distinct CDR3 sequences, around a third of them seen once. This CDR3 is built from 15 residues. The V and J ends lost 6 bases and 2 bases respectively, with 14 bases between them. CDR1 and CDR2 from the germline V gene are SQVTM and ANQGSEA. The chain carries TRBV29-1 and TRBJ1-6, with a possible D match to TRBD1 (5 bases). This TCR came from a woman aged 40 to 50 with Graves' hyperthyroidism. The specimen sequenced was blood. Here the CDR3 reads CSVAGGLAYNSPLHF. CDR3 coding DNA: TGCAGCGTGGCCGGGGGATTGGCCTATAATTCACCCCTCCACTTT.